This paragraph covers one T cell receptor (beta chain) sequence. The sample originates from a study of blood T cell repertoires in COVID-19. Study background: The analysed material was cDNA or gDNA that came from T cells, B-cell-depleted T cells, or PBMCs.

Participants came from fewer than 25 US areas, aged roughly 18 to 100 years. Participant-reported clinical history was the basis for cohort assignment. The CDR3 is 14 residues long. V was shortened by 8 bases and J by 5 bases, with 18 bases between the two germline ends. CDR1 and CDR2 from the germline V gene are SEHNR and FQNEAQ (reference sequence). Method: immunoSEQ multiplex PCR; TCRdb's copy keeps in-frame clones and lacks some. The sample has approximately 470,000 clones; around 87% are singletons. The specimen sequenced was PBMCs or T cells enriched from blood (not recorded which). This sequence originates from a woman between 18 and 29 years old who had recovered from COVID-19. The chain is built from TRBV7-9 and TRBJ1-1; unclear D gene. CDR3 sequence reads: CASRLIGLETEAFF. In nucleotides, the CDR3 is TGTGCCAGCCGCCTGATTGGGTTGGAGACTGAAGCTTTCTTT.